This T cell receptor beta chain was obtained from a study of identical twins. Points from the study as a whole: It was possible that invariant MAIT and iNKT cells partly confounded the zero-insertion analyses.

This CDR3 has 14 residues. The V end lost 0 bases, the J end lost 6 bases, and 9 bases lay between the germline ends. Germline CDR1 is SGHRS and CDR2 is YFSETQ. One entry per CDR3 protein results from TCRdb running MiXCR on the 5' RACE reads. The repertoire has some 710,000 distinct CDR3 sequences, approximately 6% of them found once; the top ten carry roughly 2%. A note on this clonotype: Its antigen is not known. A much larger clone differs by one base, so this may be a read error.

This clonotype was obtained from a man aged 18 to 30 in good health. V usage is TRBV5-1 and J usage is TRBJ1-4, with D perhaps TRBD1 (6 bases). The sequenced sample consisted of naive T cells sorted from blood. CDR3: CASSLDRVDEKLFF. CDR3 DNA sequence: TGCGCCAGCAGCTTGGACAGGGTGGATGAAAAACTGTTTTTT.